Shown below are 10 T cell receptor beta chains from a single sample sequenced in a study of CD8 T cells in ankylosing spondylitis. TCRdb analysed the 5' RACE reads with MiXCR anew, one entry per CDR3 protein. The sample records 200,000 to 250,000 distinct CDR3 sequences, roughly 25% being singletons. Sequenced: blood, either unsorted or a sorted T cell fraction (not recorded which). Receptors were obtained from a male donor with ankylosing spondylitis or in good health (not recorded which).

The table lists this clonotype with a few counts. This chain uses TRBV27 with TRBJ2-1; D is uncertain. Germline CDR1 and CDR2: MNHEY and SMNVEV (reference sequence). The V and J ends lost 5 bases and 7 bases respectively, with 18 bases between them. The CDR3 covers 15 residues. The CDR3 reads CASSPPAGLGNEQFF. As DNA, the CDR3 is TGTGCCAGCAGTCCTCCCGCTGGTTTAGGGAATGAGCAGTTCTTC.

V usage is TRBV29-1 and J usage is TRBJ2-6; a weak D match, TRBD2 (7 bases). Germline V CDR1 and CDR2: SQVTM, ANQGSEA. V gave up 7 bases and J gave up 1 base, with 14 bases separating them. The CDR3 runs 15 residues. The CDR3 DNA follows: TGCAGCGCCGGGGGGCAAGGTTCTGGGGCCAACGTCCTGACTTTC. Translated: CSAGGQGSGANVLTF.

In this sample, this clonotype turned up many times. The chain links TRBV12-3 or TRBV12-4 to TRBJ1-6; TRBD1 matches at 7 bases. Germline trimming cut 3 bases from V and 8 bases from J; bases unmatched to any gene: 10. The CDR3 has 16 residues. CDR3 sequence: CASSFGGDSTYSPLHF. The DNA of the CDR3 is TGTGCCAGCAGTTTTGGTGGGGACAGTACTTATTCACCCCTCCACTTT.

This clonotype occurred many times. The V and J genes are TRBV9 and TRBJ2-4, with a possible D match to TRBD1 (5 bases). The CDR3 covers 18 residues. V was clipped by 4 bases and J by 6 bases, with 26 bases between them. Germline V gives CDR1 SGDLS, CDR2 YYNGEE. CDR3 residues: CASSHGGAQGPTGNIQYF. CDR3 DNA: TGTGCCAGCAGCCATGGTGGGGCGCAGGGTCCAACAGGAAACATTCAGTACTTC. Variable domain in full (rest from reference TRBV9 and TRBJ2-4): DSGVTQTPKHLITATGQRVTLRCSPRSGDLSVYWYQQSLDQGLQFLIQYYNGEERAKGNILERFSAQQFPDLHSELNLSSLELGDSALYFCASSHGGAQGPTGNIQYFGAGTRLSVL.

This clonotype was observed at least ten times. The J gene is TRBJ2-7, the V gene TRBV5-1; 7 nucleotides match TRBD2. Germline assignment: CDR1 SGHRS and CDR2 YFSETQ. This CDR3 is built from 13 residues. Germline trimming cut 5 bases from V and 6 bases from J; bases unmatched to any gene: 8. The DNA of the CDR3 is TGCGCCAGCAGTCCAGGACCGGGGGGCGAGCAGTACTTC. Residues: CASSPGPGGEQYF.

Many counts were recorded for this clonotype. The chain uses TRBV7-2 and TRBJ2-2; 9 bases are a match to TRBD1. The CDR3 has 15 amino acids. The junction had 3 bases not matched to a gene; V was cut back by 4 bases and J by 3 bases. The V gene's germline CDR1 is SGHTA and CDR2 FQGNSA. CDR3 residues: CASSYGTGYTGELFF. DNA of the CDR3: TGTGCCAGCAGCTATGGGACAGGGTACACCGGGGAGCTGTTTTTT.

This clonotype has at least ten counts. V and J are TRBV15 and TRBJ2-1; D might be TRBD1 or TRBD2, each matching 5 bases. The CDR3 spans 15 residues. Germline V gene data show CDR1 as LNHNV and CDR2 as YYDKDF (reference sequence). The germline V and J ends were trimmed by 0 bases and 1 base, with 7 bases remaining between them. This chain's CDR3 is CATSRDGGSYNEQFF. The CDR3 DNA sequence: TGTGCCACCAGCAGAGATGGGGGTTCCTACAATGAGCAGTTCTTC.

This clonotype has a handful of counts. This chain uses TRBV20-1 with TRBJ1-5, with D possibly TRBD1 on 5 matching bases. The germline V gene has CDR1 DFQATT and CDR2 SNEGSKA (reference sequence). The CDR3 runs to 15 residues. Trimming cost V 3 bases and J 3 bases, with 15 bases left between them. The chain's CDR3 is CSARGGSVYNQPQHF. Written as DNA, the CDR3 is TGCAGTGCTAGGGGGGGGTCTGTGTACAATCAGCCCCAGCATTTT.

The rearrangement links TRBV29-1 to TRBJ2-3, with TRBD2 matching over 7 bases. CDR3 length: 16 amino acids. Per the germline V gene, CDR1 is SQVTM and CDR2 is ANQGSEA. Trimming took 1 base from V and 2 from J; bases not matched to a gene: 9. The chain's CDR3 is CSVEAYKTSTTDTQYF. The CDR3 DNA sequence: TGCAGCGTTGAAGCATATAAGACTAGCACCACAGATACGCAGTATTTT.

The table lists this clonotype with many counts. The chain recombines TRBV4-2 with TRBJ2-3, with 8 bases aligning to TRBD1. This CDR3 spans 16 amino acids. The germline V gene has CDR1 LGHNA and CDR2 YNFKEQ. V shed 0 bases and J 5 bases; nucleotides not matched to a gene: 7. This chain's CDR3 is CASSQDTGTGLDTQYF. CDR3 DNA: TGTGCCAGCAGCCAAGATACCGGGACAGGATTAGATACGCAGTATTTT.